The source of this T cell receptor beta chain is a study of OX40 agonist ivuxolimab in advanced cancers. The repertoire was sequenced with immunoSEQ multiplex PCR; TCRdb's copy has only in-frame clones and lacks some. The data contain about 26,000 clones, approximately 86% of them singletons. This CDR3 spans 13 amino acids. Trimming cost V 11 bases and J 6 bases; bases outside gene matches: 7. CDR1 SGHTA and CDR2 FQGTGA come from the germline V gene. Sequences were derived from CD4+ or CD8+ T cells sorted from blood, sampled in a trial of the OX40 agonist ivuxolimab. The chain carries TRBV7-3 and TRBJ2-2; 9 bases map to TRBD2. This receptor was identified in an adult with an advanced solid tumor such as melanoma, head and neck, liver or kidney cancer. CDR3 protein: CAAGGPTAGELFF. The CDR3 DNA follows: TGTGCCGCGGGGGGGCCGACGGCCGGGGAGCTGTTTTTT.